Listed here is a single T cell receptor (beta chain). The antigen this receptor binds is unknown. No much larger clone exists at a distance of one base, and base qualities are not known. This sample is drawn from a study of cytomegalovirus exposure and HLA in healthy donors (dated by TCRdb to 2016 to 2017). Notes on the research overall: According to an earlier analysis of around 600 of the donors, about 179 million T cells yielded 90 million to 140 million unique TCR beta sequences and 276 Gb of sequence data. About 330 gigabases of sequencing data and 70 million to 95 million unique TCR sequences made up an early release that covered over 550 HLA-typed donors. Of the roughly 400 genotyped donors, 80% to 90% were placed in the genetic ancestry cluster associated with self-reported Caucasian donors. The study was designed to test whether signatures of past pathogen exposure could be identified by cataloging public T cell receptors. The study profiled the T cell repertoires of some 610 subjects by immunosequencing and related them to cytomegalovirus serostatus. In addition to the first cohort of 666 subjects, a separate validation cohort of approximately 120 different subjects was used. The study combined high-throughput TCR immunosequencing, statistical association of individual TCRs with disease status, and machine learning to predict cytomegalovirus infection status. In a later analysis, previously published TCR beta repertoires from about 640 donors were re-analyzed and high-resolution HLA genotyping was added so that TCR occurrence patterns could be studied. In the later analysis, no new phenotypic data were used to find candidate immune exposures; instead, reliance was placed on TCR beta sequences and their occurrence across donors. An earlier analysis of 587 of the donors used high-throughput TCR beta sequencing to judge whether each TCR beta V gene segment behaved as functional or pseudogenic. Donor age, sex, ethnicity and CMV serostatus were collected together with the repertoire data. Genome-wide SNP genotypes for about 65% of the 666 donors were used in a later genetic analysis, which treated that subset as a discovery cohort. Every discovery cohort repertoire had been produced on one sequencing platform. Both class I and class II loci were covered by HLA typing, at four-digit resolution. The number of donors typed differed by locus, with about 629-630 for A, B, C, DRB1 and DQB1, over 500 for DQA1, approximately 570 for DPA1, and approximately 470 for DPB1. About five DR-DQ haplotypes were treated as single units for association and clustering because of strong linkage in the cohort. Across 300 to 500 genotyped donors of the cohort, an average of approximately 240,000 unique TCR beta nucleotide sequences per donor were sequenced, and approximately 17% of those sequences were non-productive.

The germline V gene specifies SGHVS as CDR1 and FQNEAQ as CDR2. For this chain, trimming is 3 bases at the V end and 1 base at the J end, and the number of junction bases without a gene match is 4. Taken from cysteine to phenylalanine, the CDR3 has 17 residues. Only the CDR3 DNA stays, 51 bases, in frame from base 1. General conclusions and limits of the study: V-gene and J-gene trimming of TCR beta chains was associated with a missense DCLRE1C variant in a later genetic analysis, and the association was replicated in an independent cohort. In a later analysis, about 16,000 TCR beta sequences were associated with specific HLA alleles at a false discovery rate of 0.05. In a later analysis, HLA-associated TCR beta chains were found to be more clonally expanded and to have lower generation probabilities than equally common non-associated chains. The classifier was reported to diagnose cytomegalovirus status with high specificity and sensitivity in both the original and validation cohorts. Because counts were too low, roughly 16 rarely observed V segments, including chromosome 9 orphons, were excluded from the earlier analysis of some 540 of the donors. When HLA alleles, especially DR and DQ, strongly co-occurred, attributing TCR associations to individual alleles was difficult. In this cohort, only TCR beta chains were sequenced, and detectable features were limited by the absence of alpha or paired-chain data. A further reported finding was that TCR beta sequences accurately predicted the HLA-A and HLA-B alleles for most subjects in the first cohort. It was suggested by the authors that the approach could potentially be generalized to other disease states and immunological phenotypes. Correlated functional status among segregating V segments might reflect linkage disequilibrium, but an unknown experimental factor could not be ruled out. Presence/absence analyses assumed roughly uniform sequencing depth across donors, an assumption that may not hold. HLA typing was unavailable for some donors at each locus, so association tests used only the typed subset. A few of the identified cytomegalovirus-associated TCR beta chains were confirmed in vitro to be specific for cytomegalovirus antigens. An earlier analysis of 587 of the donors showed that most TCR beta V segments appeared in productive rearrangements either about 87% or about 30% of the time, which broadly matched IMGT annotations. The study listed 150 to 200 TCR beta chains as associated with cytomegalovirus. In a later analysis, TCR association rates were found to vary across HLA loci, with the most associated TCRs seen for DRB1 alleles and the fewest for HLA-C alleles. Most CMV-associated TCR beta chains appeared to be HLA-restricted in a later analysis, and the HLA associations seemed to be driven largely by CMV exposure. Because the 87-base-pair reads could not distinguish some IMGT-functional V segments, including TRBV6-2 and TRBV6-3, those segments were excluded. Several of the top co-occurrence clusters appeared to be linked to parvovirus B19, influenza, CMV and Epstein-Barr virus, according to a later analysis. Most TCR sequences were observed very rarely across donors, whereas some public TCRs were present in many individuals. A group of highly shared sequence variants was considered likely to be a technical artifact of the sequencing pipeline. For the cohort, immune exposure information was limited to CMV serostatus. In a later genetic analysis, fewer N-insertions in productive TCRs were reported among donors in an Asian-associated ancestry cluster than the approximately 670-donor mean.

The cohort was made up of hundreds of healthy bone marrow donors. Cohort members were all nominally healthy when sampled, although unrecorded immune exposures were likely present. The donor was CMV seropositive and belonged to the group of 250 to 350 seropositive cohort members. Each donor provided a peripheral blood sample, and peripheral blood mononuclear cells were used for TCR beta sequencing. The Qiagen DNeasy Blood Extraction Kit was used to extract genomic DNA from the blood cell samples. The library was produced with the immunoSEQ multiplex PCR assay. The multiplex PCR relied on a mix of 60 forward primers for TCR Vbeta segments and 13 reverse primers for TCR Jbeta segments. The CDR3 region of rearranged TCR beta genes was amplified from genomic DNA with a multiplex PCR assay. The amplified TCR beta libraries were sequenced on the Illumina HiSeq System as 87-base-pair reads. Under the source paper's analysis protocol: A later analysis counted about 80 million unique TCR beta chains across the 500 to 850 repertoires, and some 11 million of these chains were shared by at least two donors. To remove PCR and sequencing errors, raw reads were error-corrected and collapsed into unique sequences using a nearest-neighbor algorithm that merged closely related sequences. V, D and J gene segments were assigned by aligning CDR3 sequences to IMGT reference sequences. Each retained sequence needed at least a six-nucleotide match to both a V gene segment and a J gene segment. A rearrangement counted as productive if the CDR3 had no stop codons and remained in frame with V and J, and every other rearrangement counted as non-productive. CDR3 was defined according to IMGT convention as the region running from the second conserved V-encoded cysteine to the conserved J-encoded phenylalanine. Sequences without an unambiguous match to a single V gene segment were excluded from the earlier analysis of about 600 of the donors. An earlier analysis of 550 to 650 of the donors classified V segments as functional when productive rearrangements were above 56.7% and as segregating when the standard deviation between donors was above 5%. To diagnose cytomegalovirus status from the catalog of TCR beta chain sequences, a statistical classification framework was built. In a later analysis, V and J genes were assigned by comparing TCR nucleotide sequences against IMGT/GENE-DB human TR gene sequences. The TCRdist pipeline was used in a later analysis to assign CDR3 sequences and most-parsimonious VDJ recombination scenarios. In a later analysis, each TCR beta chain was defined by its CDR3 amino acid sequence together with its V-gene family, and reads without a unique V-gene family were excluded. As a way to deal with suspected cross-contamination and a sequencing artifact, a later analysis dropped roughly 600 nucleotide sequences that were highly shared and had low generation probability. In a later analysis, a clonal expansion index was calculated for each public chain from normalized within-repertoire ranks of inferred template counts. A later analysis computed generation probabilities with a VDJ recombination model fitted to out-of-frame rearrangements, and checked the results against IGoR. A later analysis scored TCR-TCR, TCR-HLA and TCR-CMV co-occurrence with hypergeometric tests, applying a repertoire-size bias correction to TCR pairs. A later analysis estimated false discovery rates by permuting HLA or CMV assignments 20 times. In a later analysis, co-occurring TCRs were grouped using DBSCAN, and TCRdist sequence similarity was added for clustering within HLA-allele-positive subsets. Repertoires with fewer than 30,000 or more than 120,000 public chains, plus five repertoires with anomalous nucleotide sharing, were excluded from co-occurrence clustering. The table comes from immuneACCESS by way of TCRdb, which keeps in-frame sequences with V and J called. Part of the clones is missing from these tables; in studies checked, under half for an unresolved V gene and the rest for unknown reasons. Clone size and the V and J calls come from that table; the DNA yielded D and trimming. Across this sample there are 100,000 or so clones, with more than 70% seen only once. The ten biggest clones cover roughly 9.6% of the sample.

The sequence is built from TRBV7-8 and TRBJ2-2; TRBD2 lines up with 11 middle nucleotides. This TCR was sampled from a male donor in good health and CMV-seropositive. The specimen was PBMCs. Here the CDR3 is given as CASSFVAGGVNTGELFF. The DNA sequence is TGTGCCAGCAGCTTTGTAGCGGGAGGGGTGAACACCGGGGAGCTGTTTTTT.